Listed below are T cell receptor beta chains from one sample, sequenced in a study of T cell changes during pregnancy in multiple sclerosis. Clones were sequenced by immunoSEQ multiplex PCR, and TCRdb holds only the in-frame ones, with some missing. Of around 50,000 clones listed, 92% were seen once; the top ten hold roughly 0.6%. This sample comprised CD4+ T cells from peripheral blood mononuclear cells, obtained after pregnancy. The receptors come from a female donor in good health, enrolled as a control in a pregnancy study. Each CDR3 is given with its conserved first and last residue. The order of the fields is V gene, J gene, clone size, CDR3 protein. Only part of the rows carry a size: once, few, many, or a class if the clone is expanded.

>TRBV11-1|TRBJ2-5|NA
CASSLRGGWQETQYF
>TRBV10-3|TRBJ1-1|NA
CAIKEQGAGGTEAFF
>TRBV5-1|TRBJ2-7|NA
CASHTKSGTLNYEQYF
>TRBV6-5|TRBJ2-7|NA
CASRLTGTGAYEQYF
>TRBV7-7|TRBJ2-1|NA
CASSLDGGAVNEQFF
>TRBV30|TRBJ2-7|NA
CAWGGSPYEQYF
>TRBV11-2|TRBJ1-2|NA
CASSLAPGGKHGYTF
>TRBV28|TRBJ2-5|NA
CGVAGTETQYF
>TRBV27|TRBJ1-6|NA
CASRRGTSSPLHF
>TRBV7-9|TRBJ2-2|NA
CASNRGLAGGATGELFF
>TRBV21-1|TRBJ2-2|NA
CASSKLQGCSGELFF
>TRBV19|TRBJ2-7|once
CASSINTQDEQYF
>TRBV2|TRBJ2-3|NA
CASSEMSSGGAFTQYF
>TRBV5-1|TRBJ2-1|NA
CASSTQPGQGFEQFF
>TRBV18|TRBJ1-3|NA
CASSPGQGSGNTIYF
>TRBV6-4|TRBJ1-6|NA
CATHPRLSYNSPLHF
>TRBV19|TRBJ1-1|NA
CASSILPLNTEAFF
>TRBV5-1|NA|NA
CASRGPGAYEQYF
>TRBV4-1|TRBJ1-4|few
CASRGQGLGATNEKLFF
>TRBV10-2|TRBJ2-1|NA
CASSRTGTSGNEQFF